This T cell receptor (beta chain) appears in the sequencing data of a study of response to subunit inactivated influenza vaccine. Notes on the study in general: Authors suggested each seasonal influenza vaccination recruits few new T cells.

TCRdb ran MiXCR on the RT-PCR reads and lists one entry per CDR3 protein. The sample lists a few hundred thousand distinct CDR3 sequences, 21% occurring once. This clonotype appeared a few times. As yet, its antigen is unknown. The germline CDR1 and CDR2 sequences are MGHRA and YSYEKL. With 3 bases clipped from V and 6 bases from J, the junction kept 8 bases outside the gene matches. CDR3 length: 15 amino acids. The specimen comprised PBMCs from blood, sampled 21 months after vaccination. The sequence was collected from a man between 45 and 75 years old who received an inactivated influenza vaccine. The chain couples TRBV4-1 to TRBJ1-5; 7 bases fit TRBD1. CDR3 coding DNA: TGCGCCAGCAGCCACGCTGGGACAGCTGGTCAGCCCCAGCATTTT. The encoded protein is CASSHAGTAGQPQHF.